Detailed here is one TCR beta chain. Antigen: not known. These data come from a study of cytomegalovirus exposure and HLA in healthy donors. Broader study findings: Using the classifier, cytomegalovirus status was reportedly diagnosed with high specificity and sensitivity.

Using immunoSEQ multiplex PCR, the repertoire was profiled, and TCRdb retains in-frame clones only, with some absent. This table holds 250,000 to 350,000 clones, around 86% found once. This TCR derives from a woman under 30 in good health and CMV-seronegative. Sequencing was done on a sample of PBMCs.

CDR3 nucleotide sequence: TGTGCCAGCAGCATTCTTTTGTCGTCCGGGGAGCTGTTTTTT. The encoded protein is CASSILLSSGELFF. V and J are TRBV7-9 and TRBJ2-2; D call uncertain. Trimming took off 5 bases at V and 6 bases at J, with 13 bases between the two ends. This CDR3 spans 14 amino acids. Germline V CDR1 and CDR2: SEHNR, FQNEAQ (reference sequence). Combining the CDR3 with reference TRBV7-9 and TRBJ2-2 gives the whole variable domain DTGVSQNPRHKITKRGQNVTFRCDPISEHNRLYWYRQTLGQGPEFLTYFQNEAQLEKSRLLSDRFSAERPKGSFSTLEIQRTEQGDSAMYLCASSILLSSGELFFGEGSRLTVL.